This T cell receptor (beta chain) is drawn from a study of blood T cell repertoires in COVID-19. Study-wide context: The samples span acute and convalescent COVID-19 from the United States, Italy and Spain.

Cohort 3 donors were reported recovered after two negative PCRs, clearance, or symptom resolution. In the source study's methods: For nucleated cells, counts were estimated from reference gene primer amplification. TCRdb keeps only in-frame clones here, not all; method: immunoSEQ multiplex PCR. The DNA gave D and trimming, while V, J and clone size come from that table. The sample consists of about 140,000 clones, more than 80% of them appearing once. Germline values: CDR1 KGHDR, CDR2 SFDVKD. Trimming cost V 3 bases and J 5 bases; bases outside gene matches: 11. CDR3 size: 17 residues. The source of this sequence is a man between 50 and 59 years old who had recovered from COVID-19. Sequenced: PBMCs or T cells enriched from blood (not recorded which). J is TRBJ2-5 and V is TRBV24-1, with TRBD2 matching 10 bases. CDR3 nucleotides: TGTGCCACCAGTGATCCACAAAGCGGGAGGGCCTCGGAGACCCAGTACTTC. It translates to CATSDPQSGRASETQYF.